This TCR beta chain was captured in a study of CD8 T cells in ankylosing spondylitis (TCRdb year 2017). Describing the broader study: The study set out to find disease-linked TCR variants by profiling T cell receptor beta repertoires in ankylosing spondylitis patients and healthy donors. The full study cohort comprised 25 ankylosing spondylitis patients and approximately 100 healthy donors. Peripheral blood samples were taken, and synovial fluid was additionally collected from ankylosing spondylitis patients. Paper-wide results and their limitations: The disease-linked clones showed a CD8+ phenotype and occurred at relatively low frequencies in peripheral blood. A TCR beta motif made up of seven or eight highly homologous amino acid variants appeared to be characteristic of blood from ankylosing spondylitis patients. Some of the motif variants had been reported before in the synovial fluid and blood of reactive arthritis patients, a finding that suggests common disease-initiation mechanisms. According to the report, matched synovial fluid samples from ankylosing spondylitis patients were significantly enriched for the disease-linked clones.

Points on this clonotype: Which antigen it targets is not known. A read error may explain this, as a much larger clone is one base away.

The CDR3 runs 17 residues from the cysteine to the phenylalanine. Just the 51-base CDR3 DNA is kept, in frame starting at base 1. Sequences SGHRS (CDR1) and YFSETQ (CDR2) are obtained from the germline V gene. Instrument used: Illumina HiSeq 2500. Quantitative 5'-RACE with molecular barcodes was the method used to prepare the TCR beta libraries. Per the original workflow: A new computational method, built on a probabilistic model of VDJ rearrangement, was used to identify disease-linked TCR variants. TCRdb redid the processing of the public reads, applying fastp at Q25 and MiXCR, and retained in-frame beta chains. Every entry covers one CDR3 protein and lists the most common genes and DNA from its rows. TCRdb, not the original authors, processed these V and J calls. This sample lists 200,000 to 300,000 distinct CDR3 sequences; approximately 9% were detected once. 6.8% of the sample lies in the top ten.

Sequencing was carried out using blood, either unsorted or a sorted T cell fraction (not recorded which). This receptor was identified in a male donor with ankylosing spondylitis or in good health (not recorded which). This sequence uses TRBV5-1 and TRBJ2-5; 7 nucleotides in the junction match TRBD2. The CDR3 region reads CASSGREAPRIQESQYF. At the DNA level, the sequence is TGCGCCAGCAGCGGCCGGGAGGCCCCAAGGATCCAAGAGAGCCAGTACTTC. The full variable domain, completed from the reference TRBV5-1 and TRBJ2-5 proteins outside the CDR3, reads KAGVTQTPRYLIKTRGQQVTLSCSPISGHRSVSWYQQTPGQGLQFLFEYFSETQRNKGNFPGRFSGRQFSNSRSEMNVSTLELGDSALYLCASSGREAPRIQESQYFGPGTRLLVL.